This TCR beta chain was sequenced for a study of OX40 agonist ivuxolimab in advanced cancers. Findings and limits, study-wide: Clonal expansion among partial responders at 0.1-3.0 mg/kg ranked near the lowest.

A note on this clone: Its antigen is unidentified.

The protocol was immunoSEQ multiplex PCR, while the TCRdb copy is restricted to in-frame clones and leaves out a portion. The sample has around 69,000 clones; roughly 84% are singletons. Germline V gene lookup returns CDR1 SEHNR and CDR2 FQNEAQ (reference sequence). V dropped 1 base and J dropped 9 bases, with 12 bases sitting between them. The CDR3 consists of 13 residues. The TCR originated in an adult with an advanced solid tumor such as melanoma, head and neck, liver or kidney cancer. This chain joins TRBV7-9 and TRBJ2-5, with D tentatively TRBD2 (5 bases). This material consisted of CD4+ or CD8+ T cells sorted from blood, taken in a trial of the OX40 agonist ivuxolimab. The CDR3 loop reads CASSLGTERAQYF. The CDR3 region has the DNA TGTGCCAGCAGCTTAGGGACCGAGAGGGCCCAGTACTTC.